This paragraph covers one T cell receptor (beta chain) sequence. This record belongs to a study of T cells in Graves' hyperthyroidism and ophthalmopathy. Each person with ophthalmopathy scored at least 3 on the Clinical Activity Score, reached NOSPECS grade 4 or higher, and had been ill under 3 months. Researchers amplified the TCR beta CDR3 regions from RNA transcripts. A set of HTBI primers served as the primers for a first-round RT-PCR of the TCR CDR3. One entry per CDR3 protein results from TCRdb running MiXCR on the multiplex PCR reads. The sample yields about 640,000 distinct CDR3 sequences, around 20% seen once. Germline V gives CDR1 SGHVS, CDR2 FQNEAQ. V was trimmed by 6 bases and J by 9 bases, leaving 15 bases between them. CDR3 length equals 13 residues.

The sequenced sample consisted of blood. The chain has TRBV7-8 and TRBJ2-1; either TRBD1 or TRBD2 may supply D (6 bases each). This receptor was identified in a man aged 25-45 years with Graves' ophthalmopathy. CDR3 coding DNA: TGTGCCAGCAGTCGGACAGTGGGGGGTGAGCAGTTCTTC. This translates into CASSRTVGGEQFF.